The 25 T cell receptor beta chains in this list originate from one sample, sequenced in a study of T cells after yellow fever vaccination. TCRdb reprocessed the 5' RACE reads via MiXCR and lists one record per CDR3 protein. The sample holds a few hundred thousand distinct CDR3 sequences, around 4.9% seen once. The source was CD4+ T cells sorted from PBMCs, collected on the day of the yellow fever booster vaccination. The source is a young man who received the YFV17D yellow fever vaccine.

This clonotype has at least ten counts. This sequence joins TRBV6-6 and TRBJ1-1; D gene uncertain. The V and J ends lost 7 bases and 0 bases respectively, with 15 bases between them. This CDR3 spans 15 amino acids. The germline gives CDR1 MNHNY, CDR2 SVGAGI (reference sequence). Written as DNA, the CDR3 is TGTGCCAGCACGATTGCTACGGGAATGAACACTGAAGCTTTCTTT. Protein product: CASTIATGMNTEAFF.

This clonotype was picked up a small number of times. The CDR3 sequence is CASTPRPSYEQYF. In DNA form, the CDR3 reads TGTGCCAGCACCCCACGGCCCTCCTACGAGCAGTACTTC. The V gene is TRBV6-5, the J gene TRBJ2-7; D gene unclear. This CDR3 spans 13 amino acids. Germline V gives CDR1 MNHEY, CDR2 SVGAGI. The V gene lost 7 bases and the J gene lost 0 bases, with 10 bases spanning the gap.

The table lists this clonotype with a few counts. The chain carries TRBV9 and TRBJ2-5, with 10 bases identical to TRBD2. This CDR3 comprises 15 residues. Looked up from germline, CDR1 is SGDLS and CDR2 is YYNGEE. J gave up 5 bases and V 0 bases, and 4 bases lay outside the gene matches. For the CDR3, the DNA is TGTGCCAGCAGCGTAGAACTAGCGGGGCGGGAGACCCAGTACTTC. It specifies CASSVELAGRETQYF. Supplemented by reference TRBV9 and TRBJ2-5, the full variable domain reads DSGVTQTPKHLITATGQRVTLRCSPRSGDLSVYWYQQSLDQGLQFLIQYYNGEERAKGNILERFSAQQFPDLHSELNLSSLELGDSALYFCASSVELAGRETQYFGPGTRLLVL.

This clonotype was observed many times. V usage is TRBV12-3 or TRBV12-4 and J usage is TRBJ2-3; 15 bases are shared with TRBD2. The CDR3 totals 18 residues. Trimming removed 2 bases from V and 7 bases from J; junction bases left unmatched: 10. Here the CDR3 DNA reads TGTGCCAGCAGTTTAACCCTCGGGACTAGCGGGGGGTTATATACGCAGTATTTT. Its protein product is CASSLTLGTSGGLYTQYF.

This clonotype was seen a handful of times. This chain uses TRBV3-1 with TRBJ1-2; 8 nucleotides agree with TRBD1. This CDR3 is built from 14 residues. The V and J ends lost 3 bases and 8 bases, in that order; junction bases with no gene match: 8. Looked up from germline, CDR1 is LGHDT and CDR2 is YNNKEL (reference sequence). CDR3 nucleotides: TGTGCCAGCAGCCAGCCCCAGGGGGCCCTCGGCTACACCTTC. This encodes CASSQPQGALGYTF.

This clonotype has just a few counts. The rearrangement links TRBV20-1 to TRBJ1-5; tentative D call: TRBD1 (6 bases). Germline V lookup: CDR1 DFQATT, CDR2 SNEGSKA (reference sequence). Trimming cost V 5 bases and J 5 bases, with 7 bases left between them. The CDR3 has 11 amino acids. This CDR3 is CSAGQHQPQHF. DNA for the CDR3: TGCAGTGCTGGACAGCATCAGCCCCAGCATTTT.

Regarding this clonotype: One end of the junction is discordant with germline, which a read error may explain. The rearrangement joins TRBV7-9 to TRBJ1-2; D gene ambiguous. This CDR3 contains 13 residues. Germline V gene data show CDR1 as SEHNR and CDR2 as FQNEAQ (reference sequence). The CDR3 bases are TGTGCAAGCAGCCCTACACTCTCCTATGGCTACACCTTC. This translates into CASSPTLSYGYTF.

In this sample, this clonotype turned up many times. This chain joins TRBV12-3 or TRBV12-4 and TRBJ2-5; possible D gene TRBD1, 6 bases. This CDR3 is 14 amino acids long. Trimming took off 5 bases at V and 1 base at J, with 11 bases between the two ends. In DNA, the CDR3 is TGTGCCAGCAGTCTGGGACACCTCCAAGAGACCCAGTACTTC. It yields the protein CASSLGHLQETQYF.

This clonotype was detected only a few times. This CDR3 is CASSLEFGRGPNTEAFF. In DNA form, the CDR3 reads TGTGCCAGCAGCTTAGAATTCGGGAGAGGGCCGAACACTGAAGCTTTCTTT. The chain links TRBV7-2 to TRBJ1-1; D unresolved. Germline-derived CDR1 and CDR2 are SGHTA and FQGNSA. V dropped 1 base and J dropped 1 base, with 16 bases sitting between them. The CDR3 has 17 amino acids. Looking up the rest from reference TRBV7-2 and TRBJ1-1 gives the full variable domain: GAGVSQSPSNKVTEKGKDVELRCDPISGHTALYWYRQSLGQGLEFLIYFQGNSAPDKSGLPSDRFSAERTGGSVSTLTIQRTQQEDSAVYLCASSLEFGRGPNTEAFFGQGTRLTVV.

This clonotype was picked up a small number of times. The chain uses TRBV30 and TRBJ2-7; no clear D. Trimming removed 4 bases from V and 7 bases from J, with 11 bases in between. From germline, CDR1 is GTSNPN and CDR2 SVGIG (reference sequence). This CDR3 is 11 amino acids long. In DNA, the CDR3 is TGTGCCTGGAACCGCGGTGGGGAGCAGTACTTC. Its translation is CAWNRGGEQYF.

The chain joins TRBV10-3 to TRBJ1-1; unclear D gene. Germline V CDR1 and CDR2: ENHRY, SYGVKD. The CDR3 extends over 13 amino acids. Trimming took off 10 bases at V and 0 bases at J, with 12 bases between the two ends. CDR3 nucleotide sequence: TGTGCCACCCGCGCCCAGATGAACACTGAAGCTTTCTTT. Protein product: CATRAQMNTEAFF.

This clonotype was recorded many times. J is TRBJ2-7 and V is TRBV7-9; D tentatively fits TRBD1 or TRBD2 (5 bases each). CDR1 and CDR2 from the germline V gene are SEHNR and FQNEAQ (reference sequence). Trimming took 1 base from V and 6 from J, leaving 16 bases between them. The CDR3 has 15 residues. The chain's CDR3 is CASSLVRGPLGEQYV. In DNA, the CDR3 is TGTGCCAGCAGCTTAGTTAGGGGCCCACTAGGCGAGCAGTACGTC.

The chain uses TRBV6-1 and TRBJ1-5; 9 nucleotides line up with TRBD1. V shed 7 bases and J 7 bases; nucleotides not matched to a gene: 8. This CDR3 is 14 amino acids long. From germline, CDR1 is MNHNS and CDR2 SASEGT. This CDR3 is CASTPGQGKQPQHF. The CDR3 nucleotides read TGTGCCAGCACCCCGGGACAGGGAAAACAGCCCCAGCATTTT.

This chain links TRBV7-2 with TRBJ2-1, with 9 bases aligning to TRBD2. The CDR3 contains 15 residues. Looked up from germline, CDR1 is SGHTA and CDR2 is FQGNSA. With V trimmed by 2 bases and J by 6 bases, 5 bases remained unmatched. The DNA of the CDR3 is TGTGCCAGCAGCTTAAATAGCGGGGGATTCAATGAGCAGTTCTTC. Translation: CASSLNSGGFNEQFF.

This clonotype was observed a few times. V usage is TRBV30 and J usage is TRBJ2-3, with TRBD2 matching over 11 bases. V trimming: 1 base; J trimming: 4 bases; junction bases outside the gene matches: 4. The V gene's germline CDR1 is GTSNPN and CDR2 SVGIG (reference sequence). The length of the CDR3 is 15 residues. DNA of the CDR3: TGTGCCTGGAGTGGTAGCGGGGGGGCGCCAGATACGCAGTATTTT. Amino acid sequence: CAWSGSGGAPDTQYF.

The chain is built from TRBV5-6 and TRBJ1-2; D may be TRBD1 (5 bases). This CDR3 contains 17 residues. V gave up 4 bases and J gave up 0 bases, with 19 bases separating them. CDR1 SGHDT and CDR2 YYEEEE come from the germline V gene. The CDR3 sequence: CASSLGTVVWANYGYTF. DNA for the CDR3: TGTGCCAGCAGCCTGGGGACGGTCGTCTGGGCTAACTATGGCTACACCTTC.

This clonotype was recorded at least ten times. V and J are TRBV9 and TRBJ2-2; D is unclear. The CDR3 spans 16 residues. The ends were cut back, 0 bases at V and 0 bases at J, with 9 bases in the middle. The germline V gene has CDR1 SGDLS and CDR2 YYNGEE. The CDR3 loop is CASSVAGHANTGELFF. Written as DNA, the CDR3 is TGTGCCAGCAGCGTAGCGGGTCACGCGAACACCGGGGAGCTGTTTTTT.

This clonotype was observed many times. This chain connects TRBV5-1 to TRBJ2-2; the D gene is possibly TRBD2 (6 bases). V was clipped by 7 bases and J by 7 bases, with 14 bases between them. CDR1 SGHRS and CDR2 YFSETQ come from the germline V gene. The CDR3 consists of 13 residues. The chain's CDR3 is CASSVTGDGELFF. CDR3 DNA sequence: TGCGCCAGCTCCGTTACGGGGGACGGGGAGCTGTTTTTT. The whole variable domain, remainder taken from reference TRBV5-1 and TRBJ2-2, is KAGVTQTPRYLIKTRGQQVTLSCSPISGHRSVSWYQQTPGQGLQFLFEYFSETQRNKGNFPGRFSGRQFSNSRSEMNVSTLELGDSALYLCASSVTGDGELFFGEGSRLTVL.

This clonotype has just a few counts. The chain uses TRBV28 and TRBJ1-2; D possibly corresponds to TRBD1 (6 bases). This CDR3 is 14 amino acids long. The V gene's germline CDR1 is MDHEN and CDR2 SYDVKM. V was trimmed by 8 bases and J by 4 bases, leaving 17 bases between them. The CDR3 nucleotides read TGTGCCAGCCACAGAGCTGGGACACTCTATGGCTACACCTTC. Its translation is CASHRAGTLYGYTF.

The J gene is TRBJ1-2, the V gene TRBV4-3; D is possibly TRBD1 (5 bases). CDR3 length: 14 residues. Per the germline V gene, CDR1 is LGHNA and CDR2 is YSLEER. Trimming stripped 2 bases from V and 4 bases from J, with 11 bases between. The CDR3 DNA follows: TGCGCCAGCAGCCAATCCCAGGGACCCTATGGCTACACCTTC. Translation gives CASSQSQGPYGYTF.

CDR3 DNA: TGCAGTGCTAGAGATCGGAGCACAGATACGCAGTATTTT. It encodes CSARDRSTDTQYF. The rearrangement uses TRBV20-1 and TRBJ2-3; the D is unclear. The CDR3 loop spans 13 amino acids. V lost 0 bases and J lost 0, with 4 bases in between. Germline loops: CDR1 DFQATT, CDR2 SNEGSKA (reference sequence).

The V gene is TRBV5-1, the J gene TRBJ2-5; D is perhaps TRBD1 or TRBD2 (6 bases each). CDR3 length equals 14 residues. Germline loops: CDR1 SGHRS, CDR2 YFSETQ. Trimming shortened V by 6 bases and J by 3 bases, and 15 bases separated the two germline ends. The CDR3 DNA is TGCGCCAGCACCCCGGGGGCGGGAAAAGAGACCCAGTACTTC. Protein product: CASTPGAGKETQYF.

In DNA, the CDR3 is TGTGCCAGCAGATTCTTGGGACTAGCGGAGGGCACAGATACGCAGTATTTT. Its protein product is CASRFLGLAEGTDTQYF. The chain is built from TRBV6-5 and TRBJ2-3; TRBD2 aligns across 11 bases. The trim removed 6 bases at V and 1 base at J, leaving 9 bases unmatched. CDR1 MNHEY and CDR2 SVGAGI come from the germline V gene. The CDR3 contains 17 residues.

The chain joins TRBV5-5 to TRBJ1-1, with D perhaps matching TRBD1 (6 bases). Deletions cut 5 bases from V and 10 bases from J, with 15 bases between. The CDR3 length is 12 residues. Germline V CDR1 and CDR2: SGHKS, YYEKEE (reference sequence). CDR3 loop: CASSLQGEGAFF. The CDR3 DNA reads TGTGCCAGCAGTTTACAGGGCGAGGGAGCTTTCTTT.

At least ten counts were recorded for this clonotype. Sequence at one end of the junction differs from germline and may be a read error. The V and J genes are TRBV10-3 and TRBJ2-7, with 8 bases lining up with TRBD1. The germline V gene encodes CDR1 ENHRY and CDR2 SYGVKD. CDR3 length equals 12 residues. CDR3 nucleotides: TGTGCCATCAGTGAGTCTGGACAGGGTGAAAACTTC. The encoded protein is CAISESGQGENF.